This is a list of T cell receptor beta chains from one sample in a study of T cells in pancreatic ductal adenocarcinoma. TCRdb's copy holds only in-frame clones and misses some; the assay was immunoSEQ multiplex PCR. This table has fewer than 5,000 clones, approximately 72% appearing once. Sequences were obtained from pancreatic tumor tissue. The receptors here all came from a human donor with pancreatic ductal adenocarcinoma. Both conserved end residues are part of each CDR3. D genes are given only for firm matches. Clone size is given for some rows only: seen once, a few or many times, or a class if the clone is expanded.

D: TRBD1
J: TRBJ1-2
size: -
V: TRBV6-5
DNA: TGTGCCAGCAGTTACGGGACAGGGGGAGAGACCTTC
CDR3: CASSYGTGGETF

D: -
J: TRBJ1-2
size: -
V: TRBV5-5
DNA: TGTGCCAGCAGCTTGAGCAAGGGCATCAACTATGGCTACACCTTC
CDR3: CASSLSKGINYGYTF

D: -
J: TRBJ2-5
size: -
V: TRBV5-4
DNA: TGTGCCAGCAGCTTGGATCAAGAGACCCAGTACTTC
CDR3: CASSLDQETQYF

D: TRBD1
J: TRBJ2-7
size: -
V: TRBV28
DNA: TGTGCCAGCAGCCTCACAGGGGGCGCATCCTACGAGCAGTACTTC
CDR3: CASSLTGGASYEQYF

D: -
J: TRBJ1-6
size: medium-sized
V: TRBV21-1
DNA: TGTGCCAGCAGCAAAGGAGTGGAGTATTCACCCCTCCACTTT
CDR3: CASSKGVEYSPLHF

D: -
J: TRBJ1-2
size: -
V: TRBV4-3
DNA: TGCGCCAGCAGCCAAGAATCGATCCATCGGGGCTACACCTTC
CDR3: CASSQESIHRGYTF

D: -
J: TRBJ1-1
size: -
V: TRBV28
DNA: TGTGCCAGCAGTTTGTCAGTAGTAGGTTGGAACACTGAAGCTTTCTTT
CDR3: CASSLSVVGWNTEAFF

D: -
J: TRBJ2-5
size: -
V: TRBV7-2
DNA: TGTGCCAGCAGCTTCGGACCCAGGGAGCCAGAGACCCAGTACTTC
CDR3: CASSFGPREPETQYF

D: -
J: TRBJ2-7
size: few
V: TRBV28
DNA: TGTGCCAGCAACTGGGCAGGGAGCTCCTACGAGCAGTACTTC
CDR3: CASNWAGSSYEQYF

D: TRBD1
J: TRBJ2-1
size: -
V: TRBV19
DNA: TGTGCCCTTCGGGACAGGGGTTTTAATGAGCAGTTCTTC
CDR3: CALRDRGFNEQFF

D: TRBD2
J: TRBJ2-3
size: -
V: TRBV7-6
DNA: TGTGCCAGCAGCCTGCGGGGGTCTCGAGATACGCAGTATTTT
CDR3: CASSLRGSRDTQYF

D: TRBD2
J: TRBJ2-7
size: few
V: TRBV10-3
DNA: TGTGCCATCGGAGGCGGGGGGGCCTACGAGCAGTACTTC
CDR3: CAIGGGGAYEQYF

D: -
J: TRBJ2-5
size: -
V: TRBV6-5
DNA: TGTGCCACCGCGAATACCTTGGGGAAGACCCAGTACTTC
CDR3: CATANTLGKTQYF

D: -
J: TRBJ2-5
size: -
V: TRBV18
DNA: TGTGCCAGCTCACCACCGTTAGCTGGGGAGACCCAGTACTTC
CDR3: CASSPPLAGETQYF

D: -
J: TRBJ1-6
size: -
V: TRBV7-2
DNA: TGTGCCAGCAGCTTAGTGTCGGGACAAAACAATTCACCCCTCCACTTT
CDR3: CASSLVSGQNNSPLHF

D: -
J: TRBJ2-1
size: -
V: TRBV7-3
DNA: TGTGCCAGCAGCTTAATTGGGATAGCTTACAATGAGCAGTTCTTC
CDR3: CASSLIGIAYNEQFF

D: TRBD2
J: TRBJ2-5
size: -
V: TRBV7-8
DNA: TGTGCCAGCAGCTCATCCGGGACTAGCGGGAGTATCCGGGAGACCCAGTACTTC
CDR3: CASSSSGTSGSIRETQYF

D: -
J: TRBJ1-2
size: -
V: TRBV5-6
DNA: TGTGCCAGCAGCTTGGGCATGACAGGCGTCTCTGGCTACACCTTC
CDR3: CASSLGMTGVSGYTF

D: TRBD2
J: TRBJ2-2
size: -
V: TRBV18
DNA: TGTGCCAGCTCACCACCGCGGGAGAGGGACACCGGGGAGCTGTTTTTT
CDR3: CASSPPRERDTGELFF

D: -
J: TRBJ2-7
size: few
V: TRBV21-1
DNA: TGTGCCAGCAGCACCCGACAGGACCTAAGCTCCTACGAGCAGTACTTC
CDR3: CASSTRQDLSSYEQYF

D: TRBD2
J: TRBJ2-5
size: large
V: TRBV13
DNA: TGTGCCAGCAGCTCTGCTAGCGGGGGGCCGAGGACCCAGTACTTC
CDR3: CASSSASGGPRTQYF

D: -
J: TRBJ1-4
size: once
V: TRBV27
DNA: TGTGCCAGCAGCCCGTTCCAGAGGAGAGGACATGAAAAACTGTTTTTT
CDR3: CASSPFQRRGHEKLFF

D: -
J: TRBJ2-7
size: -
V: TRBV19
DNA: TGTGCCAGTAGTATGCAGGGGCGGAGGTACGAGCAGTACTTC
CDR3: CASSMQGRRYEQYF

D: -
J: TRBJ1-2
size: few
V: TRBV11-2
DNA: TGTGCCAGCAGCTTAGATATGGGGAAAGGCTACACCTTC
CDR3: CASSLDMGKGYTF

D: -
J: TRBJ1-6
size: -
V: TRBV4-1
DNA: TGCGCCAGCAGCGTACGGACAGCTTATAATTCACCCCTCCACTTT
CDR3: CASSVRTAYNSPLHF

D: -
J: TRBJ2-2
size: -
V: TRBV19
DNA: TGTGCCAGTCGTTTAGCGGCCGGGGAGCTGTTTTTT
CDR3: CASRLAAGELFF

D: TRBD1
J: TRBJ1-1
size: -
V: TRBV28
DNA: TGTGCCAGCAGTCCGGGACAGGGGTTTAACACTGAAGCTTTCTTT
CDR3: CASSPGQGFNTEAFF

D: TRBD1
J: TRBJ2-1
size: once
V: TRBV10-2
DNA: TGCGCCAGCAGTGAGTGGACAGGGGATGACAATGAGCAGTTCTTC
CDR3: CASSEWTGDDNEQFF

D: -
J: TRBJ2-5
size: -
V: TRBV11-2
DNA: TGTGCCAGCACTCTCTACTCGAAACTGGGGGAGACCCAGTACTTC
CDR3: CASTLYSKLGETQYF

D: -
J: TRBJ1-5
size: -
V: TRBV28
DNA: TGTGCCAGCAGTTTAAGTCGGAACCAGCCCCAGCATTTT
CDR3: CASSLSRNQPQHF

D: -
J: TRBJ1-5
size: few
V: TRBV6-6
DNA: TGTGCCAGCAGGGACAATCAGCCCCAGCATTTT
CDR3: CASRDNQPQHF

D: -
J: TRBJ1-3
size: few
V: TRBV9
DNA: TGTGCCAGCAGCGTGGGCCAGGGAGTTCCTGGAGGAAACACCATATATTTT
CDR3: CASSVGQGVPGGNTIYF

D: -
J: TRBJ1-6
size: -
V: TRBV6-5
DNA: TGTGCCAGCAGTTACTCGCCCGTCACGGATAATTCACCCCTCCACTTT
CDR3: CASSYSPVTDNSPLHF

D: TRBD2
J: TRBJ2-1
size: -
V: TRBV6-5
DNA: TGTGCCAGCAGGGGGTCAGCGGGAAACTACAATGAGCAGTTCTTC
CDR3: CASRGSAGNYNEQFF

D: TRBD1
J: TRBJ1-5
size: -
V: TRBV6-6
DNA: TGTGCCGCGGGCGACAGGGGTGGCAATCAGCCCCAGCATTTT
CDR3: CAAGDRGGNQPQHF

D: -
J: TRBJ1-6
size: -
V: TRBV7-2
DNA: TGTGCCAGCAGCCCTCGAGTCGGCTCACCCCTCCACTTT
CDR3: CASSPRVGSPLHF

D: TRBD1
J: TRBJ2-5
size: -
V: TRBV27
DNA: TGTGCCAGCAGTCGGGGGACAGGGACATGGGCGACCCAGTACTTC
CDR3: CASSRGTGTWATQYF

D: -
J: TRBJ2-5
size: -
V: TRBV4-2
DNA: TGTGCCAGCAGCCAAGATAATATTTACGTGACCCAGTACTTC
CDR3: CASSQDNIYVTQYF

D: -
J: TRBJ2-7
size: -
V: TRBV7-9
DNA: TGTGCCAGCAGCTTAGTCCCCGGGGTAGGAGAGCAGTACTTC
CDR3: CASSLVPGVGEQYF

D: TRBD1
J: TRBJ1-6
size: -
V: TRBV5-1
DNA: TGCGCCAGTAGAAGGGACAGTGGGTTTGTCTCCTATAATTCACCCCTCCACTTT
CDR3: CASRRDSGFVSYNSPLHF

D: TRBD2
J: TRBJ2-1
size: -
V: TRBV5-8
DNA: TGTGCCAGCAGGGCCCTGGGCCTAGCGGGGGGCCGAGCATGGGATGAGCAGTTCTTC
CDR3: CASRALGLAGGRAWDEQFF

D: -
J: TRBJ1-1
size: -
V: TRBV7-9
DNA: TGTGCCAGCAGCTTAGCCCTTGGGGGCACTGAAGCTTTCTTT
CDR3: CASSLALGGTEAFF

D: TRBD1
J: TRBJ2-7
size: -
V: TRBV2
DNA: TGTGCCAGCCGGACAGGGGGTCGCTACGAGCAGTACTTC
CDR3: CASRTGGRYEQYF

D: -
J: TRBJ1-4
size: once
V: TRBV2
DNA: TGTGCCAGCAGTGACGACGGAATTAATGAAAAACTGTTTTTT
CDR3: CASSDDGINEKLFF

D: TRBD2
J: TRBJ2-2
size: -
V: TRBV30
DNA: TGTGCCTGGAGTTGGGGGGGAACCGGGGAGCTGTTTTTT
CDR3: CAWSWGGTGELFF

D: -
J: TRBJ2-1
size: -
V: TRBV6-1
DNA: TGTGCCAGCAGTTTTACATTCGGGGTGGATGAGCAGTTCTTC
CDR3: CASSFTFGVDEQFF

D: -
J: TRBJ1-6
size: -
V: TRBV30
DNA: TGTGCCTGGAGTGGAGGGGCCAAGGCGAATTCACCCCTCCACTTT
CDR3: CAWSGGAKANSPLHF

D: -
J: TRBJ2-1
size: large
V: TRBV29-1
DNA: TGCAGCGTTGAAGGGGTGGCGGTGCAGGGGGGGACCTACAATGAGCAGTTCTTC
CDR3: CSVEGVAVQGGTYNEQFF